The 2 T cell receptor beta chains given below trace back to one sample, sequenced in a study of OX40 agonist ivuxolimab in advanced cancers. The method was immunoSEQ multiplex PCR; TCRdb's version includes in-frame clones alone and lacks a portion of them. Of roughly 40,000 clones listed, 82% are singletons. This material consisted of CD4+ or CD8+ T cells sorted from blood, taken in a trial of the OX40 agonist ivuxolimab. The receptors derive from an adult with an advanced solid tumor such as melanoma, head and neck, liver or kidney cancer.

V gene TRBV5-5 combines with J gene TRBJ2-5; 13 positions match TRBD2. CDR1 is SGHKS and CDR2 is YYEKEE in the germline V gene (reference sequence). This CDR3 is built from 17 residues. V lost 0 bases to trimming and J lost 1 base; unmatched junction nucleotides: 3. In DNA, the CDR3 is TGTGCCAGCAGCTTGGCTGGACTAGCGGGGGTCCAAGAGACCCAGTACTTC. Amino acid sequence: CASSLAGLAGVQETQYF.

This chain links TRBV7-9 with TRBJ1-4, with 7 bases lining up with TRBD1. The trim removed 4 bases at V and 7 bases at J, leaving 9 bases unmatched. CDR1 and CDR2 from the germline V gene are SEHNR and FQNEAQ (reference sequence). The CDR3 totals 15 residues. The CDR3 here is CASSSRQGRGEKLFF. CDR3 sequence (DNA): TGTGCCAGCAGCTCCCGACAGGGAAGAGGTGAAAAACTGTTTTTT.